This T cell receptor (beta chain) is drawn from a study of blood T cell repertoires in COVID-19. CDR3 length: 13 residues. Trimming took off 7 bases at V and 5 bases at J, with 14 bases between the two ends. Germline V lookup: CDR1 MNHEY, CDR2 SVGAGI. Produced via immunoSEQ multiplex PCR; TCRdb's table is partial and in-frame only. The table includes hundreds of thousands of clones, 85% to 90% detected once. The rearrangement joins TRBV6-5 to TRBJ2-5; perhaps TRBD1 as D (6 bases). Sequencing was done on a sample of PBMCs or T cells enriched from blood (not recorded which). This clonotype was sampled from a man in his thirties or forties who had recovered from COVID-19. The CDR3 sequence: CASNRDLGETQYF. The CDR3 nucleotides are TGTGCCAGCAACAGGGACCTAGGGGAGACCCAGTACTTC.